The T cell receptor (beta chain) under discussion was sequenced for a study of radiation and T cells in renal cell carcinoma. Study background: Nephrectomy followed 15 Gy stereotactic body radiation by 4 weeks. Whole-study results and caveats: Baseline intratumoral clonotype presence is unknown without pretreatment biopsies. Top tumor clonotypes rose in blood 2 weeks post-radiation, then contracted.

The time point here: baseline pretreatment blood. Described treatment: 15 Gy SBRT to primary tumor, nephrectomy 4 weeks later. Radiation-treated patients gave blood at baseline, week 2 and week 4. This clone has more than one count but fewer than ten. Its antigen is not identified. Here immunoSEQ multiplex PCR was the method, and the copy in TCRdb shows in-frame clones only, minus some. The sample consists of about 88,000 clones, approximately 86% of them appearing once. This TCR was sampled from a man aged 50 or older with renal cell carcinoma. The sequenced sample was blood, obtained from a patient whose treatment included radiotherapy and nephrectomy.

The CDR3 sequence: CASRLAGSSYNEQFF. In DNA, the CDR3 is TGTGCCAGCAGATTAGCGGGGAGCTCCTACAATGAGCAGTTCTTC. The chain employs TRBV6-5 and TRBJ2-1; TRBD2 matches 8 bases. CDR1 MNHEY and CDR2 SVGAGI come from the germline V gene. The length of the CDR3 is 15 residues. With 6 bases clipped from V and 0 bases from J, the junction kept 4 bases outside the gene matches.